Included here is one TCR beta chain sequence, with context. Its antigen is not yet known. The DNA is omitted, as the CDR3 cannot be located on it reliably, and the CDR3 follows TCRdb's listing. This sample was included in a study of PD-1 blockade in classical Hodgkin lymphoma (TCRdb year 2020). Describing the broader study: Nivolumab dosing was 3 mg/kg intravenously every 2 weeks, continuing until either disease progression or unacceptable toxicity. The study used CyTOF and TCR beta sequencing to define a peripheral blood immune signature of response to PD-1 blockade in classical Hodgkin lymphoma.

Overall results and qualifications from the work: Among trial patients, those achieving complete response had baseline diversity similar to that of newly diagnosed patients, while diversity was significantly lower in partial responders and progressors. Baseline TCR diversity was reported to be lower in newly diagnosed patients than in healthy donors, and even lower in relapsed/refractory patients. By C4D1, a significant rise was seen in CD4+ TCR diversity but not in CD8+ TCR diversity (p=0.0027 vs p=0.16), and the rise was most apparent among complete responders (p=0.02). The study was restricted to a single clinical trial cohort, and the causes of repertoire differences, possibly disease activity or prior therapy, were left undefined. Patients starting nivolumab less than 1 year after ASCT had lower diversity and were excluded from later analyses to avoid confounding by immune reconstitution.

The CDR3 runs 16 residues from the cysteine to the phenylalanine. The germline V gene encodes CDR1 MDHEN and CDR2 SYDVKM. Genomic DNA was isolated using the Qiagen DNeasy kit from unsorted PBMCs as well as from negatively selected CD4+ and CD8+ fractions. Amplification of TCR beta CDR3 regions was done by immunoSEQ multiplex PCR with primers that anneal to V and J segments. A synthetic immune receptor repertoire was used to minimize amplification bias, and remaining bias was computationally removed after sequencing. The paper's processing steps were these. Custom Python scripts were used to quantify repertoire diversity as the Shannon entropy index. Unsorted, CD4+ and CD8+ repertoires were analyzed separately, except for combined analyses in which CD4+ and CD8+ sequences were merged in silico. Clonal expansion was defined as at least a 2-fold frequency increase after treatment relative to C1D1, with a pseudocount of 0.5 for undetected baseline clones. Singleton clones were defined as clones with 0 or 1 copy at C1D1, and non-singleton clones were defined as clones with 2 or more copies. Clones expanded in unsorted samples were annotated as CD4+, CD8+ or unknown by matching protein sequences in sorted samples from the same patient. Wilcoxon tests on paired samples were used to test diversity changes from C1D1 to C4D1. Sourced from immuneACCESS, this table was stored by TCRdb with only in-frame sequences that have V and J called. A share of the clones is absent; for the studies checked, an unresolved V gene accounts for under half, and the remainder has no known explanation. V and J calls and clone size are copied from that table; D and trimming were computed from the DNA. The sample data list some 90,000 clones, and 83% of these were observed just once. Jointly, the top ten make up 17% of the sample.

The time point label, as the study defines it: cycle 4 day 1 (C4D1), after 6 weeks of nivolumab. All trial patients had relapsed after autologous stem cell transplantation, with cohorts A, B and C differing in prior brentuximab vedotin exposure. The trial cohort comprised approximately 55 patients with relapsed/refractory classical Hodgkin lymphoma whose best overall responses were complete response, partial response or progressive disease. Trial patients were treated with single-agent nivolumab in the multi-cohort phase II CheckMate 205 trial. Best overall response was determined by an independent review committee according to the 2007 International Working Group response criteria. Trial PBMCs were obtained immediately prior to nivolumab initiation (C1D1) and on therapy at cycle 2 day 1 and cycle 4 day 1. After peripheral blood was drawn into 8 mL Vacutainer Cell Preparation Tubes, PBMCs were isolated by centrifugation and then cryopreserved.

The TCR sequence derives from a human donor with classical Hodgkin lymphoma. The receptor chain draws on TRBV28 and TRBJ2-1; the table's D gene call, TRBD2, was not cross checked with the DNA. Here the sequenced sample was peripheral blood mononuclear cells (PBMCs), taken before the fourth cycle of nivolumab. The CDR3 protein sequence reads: CASSLWASGSLISLFF.